A selection of T cell receptor beta chains follows, all from one sample in a study of blood T cell repertoires in COVID-19. Libraries were prepared by immunoSEQ multiplex PCR; TCRdb keeps only in-frame clonotypes and omits some of them. There are a few hundred thousand clones in the sample; about 84% occur only once, and 4.3% lies in the top ten. The sample comprised PBMCs or T cells enriched from blood (not recorded which). The receptors stem from a young man with acute COVID-19. CDR3s include the opening cysteine and the closing phenylalanine or tryptophan. A D gene is named only where the DNA matches it firmly. Clone size is stated in some rows and not others, as once, few, many or a class when expanded.

J gene	clone size	V gene	D gene	CDR3 DNA	CDR3 protein
TRBJ2-3	NA	TRBV18	NA	TGTGCCAGCTCACCACCAAAGGGGCGCACAGATACGCAGTATTTT	CASSPPKGRTDTQYF
TRBJ1-2	NA	TRBV14	NA	TGTGCCAGCAGCTTCAGGGGAAGCTATGGCTACACCTTC	CASSFRGSYGYTF
TRBJ2-3	NA	TRBV2	NA	TGTGCCAGCAGTGAATCGGTCGGGTCTACTAGCACAGATACGCAGTATTTT	CASSESVGSTSTDTQYF
TRBJ2-1	NA	TRBV7-6	TRBD1	TGTGCCAGCAGCCCCCGGGACAGGGAATTAAGCGATGAGCAGTTCTTC	CASSPRDRELSDEQFF
TRBJ1-5	few	TRBV19	NA	TGTGCCAGTAGTCCTTACTTGACTTTGGGTCAGCCCCAGCATTTT	CASSPYLTLGQPQHF
TRBJ1-2	NA	TRBV13	TRBD1	TGTGCCAGCAGCCGTTCTACCATCGACAGGGAAAACACCTTC	CASSRSTIDRENTF
TRBJ2-5	NA	TRBV7-2	NA	TGTGCCAGCAGCACAAGACAGGGAGGAAGGGAGACCCAGTACTTC	CASSTRQGGRETQYF
TRBJ1-1	NA	TRBV9	NA	TGTGCCAGCAGCGTAGGGGCGAGCACTGAAGCTTTCTTT	CASSVGASTEAFF
TRBJ1-2	few	TRBV5-4	NA	TGTGCCAGCAGCCCCAGGGCTGGAGGCTACACCTTC	CASSPRAGGYTF
TRBJ1-5	few	TRBV12-3/TRBV12-4	NA	TGTGCCAGCAGTTTATTTCTTGAGCCCCAGCATTTT	CASSLFLEPQHF
TRBJ2-5	NA	TRBV5-1	TRBD2	TGCGCCAGCAGCCGGGAGGGGGAGACCCAGTACTTC	CASSREGETQYF
TRBJ1-5	NA	TRBV6-5	NA	TGTGCCAGCAGCCCCGGAGGTAGCGGCAATCAGCCCCAGCATTTT	CASSPGGSGNQPQHF
TRBJ1-4	NA	TRBV19	TRBD1	TGTGCCAGTAGTACAGGGGGAATTTCAACTAATGAAAAACTGTTTTTT	CASSTGGISTNEKLFF
TRBJ1-5	few	TRBV5-6	TRBD1	TGTGCCAGCAGCTCAGGGGACAGGGAGGTTTTTAGCAATCAGCCCCAGCATTTT	CASSSGDREVFSNQPQHF
TRBJ1-1	NA	TRBV7-9	NA	TGTGCCAGCAGCCTGGAACGAGGTACTGAAGCTTTCTTT	CASSLERGTEAFF
TRBJ1-2	NA	TRBV5-4	TRBD1	TGTGCCAGCAGCCGGGACAGACGTACTAACTATGGCTACACCTTC	CASSRDRRTNYGYTF
TRBJ1-6	NA	TRBV11-1	TRBD1	TGTGCCAGCAGCTTGACAGGGGGCGGTTCACCCCTCCACTTT	CASSLTGGGSPLHF
TRBJ2-1	NA	TRBV19	TRBD2	TGTGCCAGTGGGGACTACCCCTACAATGAGCAGTTCTTC	CASGDYPYNEQFF
TRBJ1-1	NA	TRBV9	NA	TGTGCCACCAGCGTGGGAGGGGGCACTGAAGCTTTCTTT	CATSVGGGTEAFF
TRBJ1-1	NA	TRBV5-1	TRBD1	TGCGCCAGCAGCTTACGGACAGGGAGAAACACTGAAGCTTTCTTT	CASSLRTGRNTEAFF
TRBJ2-7	NA	TRBV7-3	NA	TGTGCCAGCAGCTTATTTAAGGGGGCCTACGAGCAGTACTTC	CASSLFKGAYEQYF
TRBJ2-7	NA	TRBV5-1	TRBD2	TGCGCCAGCAGCTTGGCCCGGGACGGGGGGGACTACGAGCAGTACTTC	CASSLARDGGDYEQYF
TRBJ2-3	NA	TRBV20-1	NA	TGCAGTGGCCGGGATCCAGATACGCAGTATTTT	CSGRDPDTQYF
TRBJ1-2	NA	TRBV14	NA	TGTGCCAGCAGCCATAGATACCCCCTGAGAGGCTACACCTTC	CASSHRYPLRGYTF
TRBJ1-2	NA	TRBV6-5	NA	TGTGCCATTTTGACAGGCACCGTCTATGGCTACACCTTC	CAILTGTVYGYTF
TRBJ1-1	NA	TRBV5-1	TRBD1	TGCGCCAGCAGCTGGGGACAGGGATCCGCTGAAGCTTTCTTT	CASSWGQGSAEAFF
TRBJ2-2	NA	TRBV27	NA	TGTGCCAGCAGTTCCGACTCGGTTGGCGGGGAGCTGTTTTTT	CASSSDSVGGELFF
TRBJ2-7	NA	TRBV30	NA	TGTGCCTGGGAACCTCTAGGCGAGCAGTACTTC	CAWEPLGEQYF
TRBJ1-3	once	TRBV10-3	NA	TGTGGGGGGGGCTCTGGAAACACCATATATTTT	CGGGSGNTIYF
TRBJ2-3	NA	TRBV27	TRBD2	TGTGCCAGCAGGCTACTAGCGGGGGGTAGCACAGATACGCAGTATTTT	CASRLLAGGSTDTQYF
TRBJ1-2	few	TRBV30	NA	TGTGCCTGGAGCCCGGACAGCGGAAACTATGGCTACACCTTC	CAWSPDSGNYGYTF
TRBJ2-1	NA	TRBV3-1/TRBV3-2	NA	TGTGCCAGCAGCCAACTCGGGGGTTCTCTCTACAATGAGCAGTTCTTC	CASSQLGGSLYNEQFF
TRBJ1-5	few	TRBV28	TRBD1	TGTGCCAGCAGTTTGGGACAGGGGATGGGGAGCAATCAGCCCCAGCATTTT	CASSLGQGMGSNQPQHF
TRBJ1-1	NA	TRBV6-5	NA	TGTGCCAGCAGTTACTCGTCCGTGACAGAGAACACTGAAGCTTTCTTT	CASSYSSVTENTEAFF
TRBJ1-5	NA	TRBV6-5	NA	TGTGCCAGCATCCCGGGTTACAATCAGCCCCAGCATTTT	CASIPGYNQPQHF
TRBJ2-7	NA	TRBV18	NA	TGTGCCAGCTCACCCCTACCCGGGAGCTACGAGCAGTACTTC	CASSPLPGSYEQYF
TRBJ2-6	NA	TRBV9	TRBD2	TGTGCCAGCAGCGGGACAACCCCGGGACTAGGGTCTGGGGCCAACGTCCTGACTTTC	CASSGTTPGLGSGANVLTF
TRBJ2-7	few	TRBV6-5	NA	TGTGCCAGCACCGGAGCGGGCCCCTCCAGGGAGCAGTACTTC	CASTGAGPSREQYF
TRBJ2-7	NA	TRBV5-1	NA	TGCGCCAGCAGCCCGCGGACAGCGATCTACGAGCAGTACTTC	CASSPRTAIYEQYF
TRBJ2-3	NA	TRBV6-5	TRBD2	TGTGCCAGCAGTTACTCTAGCGGGGCAGGGGATACGCAGTATTTT	CASSYSSGAGDTQYF
TRBJ1-6	few	TRBV6-5	TRBD1	TGTGCCACAGGGACAGGGGTTCGATCACCCCTCCACTTT	CATGTGVRSPLHF
TRBJ1-2	NA	TRBV9	TRBD1	TGTGCCAGCAGCGTAGGTTGGGCAGGGGGGAGCGGCTACACCTTC	CASSVGWAGGSGYTF